The 19 T cell receptor beta chains below all came from one sample that was sequenced in a study of blood T cell repertoires in COVID-19. Profiled with immunoSEQ multiplex PCR; TCRdb holds only in-frame clones, not every one. Among 40,000 to 50,000 clones listed, about 87% were seen once. The sequenced material came from peripheral blood. Source of these receptors: a woman of 80 years or more with COVID-19, enrolled during active disease.

This clone was seen only once. V gene TRBV14 combines with J gene TRBJ2-1; D gene unclear. CDR1 SGHDN and CDR2 FVKESK come from the germline V gene. This CDR3 spans 16 amino acids. V was pared by 6 bases and J by 4 bases, with 19 bases between. CDR3: CASSGGYGTFYNEQFF. CDR3 nucleotide sequence: TGTGCCAGCAGTGGCGGCTACGGCACCTTTTACAATGAGCAGTTCTTC.

The chain recombines TRBV3-1 (or the pseudogene TRBV3-2) with TRBJ2-1, with D unclear. Looked up from germline, CDR1 is LGHDT and CDR2 is YNNKEL (reference sequence). Trimming cost V 4 bases and J 6 bases, with 10 bases left between them. CDR3 length: 13 amino acids. CDR3 DNA sequence: TGTGCCAGCAGCCCCTACGGTAGCAATGAGCAGTTCTTC. Residues: CASSPYGSNEQFF.

As to this clone: The identical CDR3 is also encoded by other nucleotide sequences in the sample. V is TRBV5-4 and J is TRBJ1-1, with unresolved D. V gave up 1 base and J gave up 1 base, with 8 bases separating them. Germline CDR1 reads SGHNT; CDR2 reads YYREEE (reference sequence). This CDR3 is 14 amino acids long. This chain's CDR3 is CASSLIDRNTEAFF. In nucleotides, the CDR3 is TGTGCCAGCAGCTTGATTGATAGGAACACTGAAGCTTTCTTT.

The chain carries TRBV30 and TRBJ2-6; no definite D call. Trimming pared 4 bases from V and 1 base from J, leaving 8 bases between. Germline loops: CDR1 GTSNPN, CDR2 SVGIG (reference sequence). The CDR3 is 14 amino acids. For the CDR3, the DNA is TGTGCCTGGAACCAGGAATCTGGGGCCAACGTCCTGACTTTC. It encodes CAWNQESGANVLTF.

The J gene is TRBJ1-1, the V gene TRBV10-3, with 7 positions matching TRBD1. Trimming at V came to 6 bases and at J to 1 base, leaving 2 bases not matched to a gene. CDR1 ENHRY and CDR2 SYGVKD come from the germline V gene. This CDR3 contains 13 residues. CDR3 DNA: TGTGCCATCAGGGGGACAGAGAACACTGAAGCTTTCTTT. Protein: CAIRGTENTEAFF.

The chain employs TRBV5-1 and TRBJ2-5; 9 nucleotides align to TRBD2. V gave up 4 bases and J gave up 8 bases; unmatched junction bases: 12. The CDR3 sequence is 15 residues long. The V gene's germline CDR1 is SGHRS and CDR2 YFSETQ. CDR3 loop: CASSPGGGGAFTQYF. In DNA form, the CDR3 reads TGCGCCAGCAGCCCAGGCGGCGGGGGGGCCTTCACCCAGTACTTC.

This clone appeared a few times. The chain has TRBV28 and TRBJ1-1; 7 bases map to TRBD1. V trimming: 3 bases; J trimming: 1 base; junction bases outside the gene matches: 5. The germline gives CDR1 MDHEN, CDR2 SYDVKM. The CDR3 consists of 15 residues. The CDR3 sequence is CASSFSRQGNTEAFF. CDR3 coding DNA: TGTGCCAGCAGTTTTTCTAGACAGGGGAACACTGAAGCTTTCTTT.

The chain is built from TRBV5-1 and TRBJ1-3; D is uncertain. Germline CDR1 reads SGHRS; CDR2 reads YFSETQ. V lost 0 bases and J 4 bases, leaving 8 bases between the germline ends. CDR3 size: 14 residues. CDR3 sequence (DNA): TGCGCCAGCAGCTTGGGCGGCACGGGAAACACCATATATTTT. Its translation is CASSLGGTGNTIYF. Complete variable domain (other parts from reference TRBV5-1 and TRBJ1-3): KAGVTQTPRYLIKTRGQQVTLSCSPISGHRSVSWYQQTPGQGLQFLFEYFSETQRNKGNFPGRFSGRQFSNSRSEMNVSTLELGDSALYLCASSLGGTGNTIYFGEGSWLTVV.

This chain uses TRBV7-2 with TRBJ2-4, with 7 bases fitting TRBD1. The V and J ends lost 1 base and 1 base, in that order; junction bases with no gene match: 4. Germline values: CDR1 SGHTA, CDR2 FQGNSA. This CDR3 spans 16 amino acids. CDR3 bases: TGTGCCAGCAGCTTAGGAGGGGGCGGTGCCAAAAACATTCAGTACTTC. Translated, it gives CASSLGGGGAKNIQYF.

This clone was recorded many times. The J gene is TRBJ1-4, the V gene TRBV6-5, with 7 bases lining up with TRBD1. The length of the CDR3 is 14 residues. The germline V gene encodes CDR1 MNHEY and CDR2 SVGAGI. Germline trimming cut 6 bases from V and 8 bases from J; bases unmatched to any gene: 9. CDR3 protein: CASRKTGSEEKLFF. The CDR3 bases are TGTGCCAGCAGAAAGACAGGGTCTGAGGAAAAACTGTTTTTT.

The V gene is TRBV10-2, the J gene TRBJ1-1; TRBD1 matches 7 bases. The CDR3 spans 13 residues. Germline loops: CDR1 WSHSY, CDR2 SAAADI. The V and J ends lost 10 bases and 1 base, in that order; junction bases with no gene match: 6. CDR3 DNA sequence: TGCGCCACGCGCCGGGACAGGAACACTGAAGCTTTCTTT. It encodes CATRRDRNTEAFF.

The V call is TRBV11-1, the J call TRBJ1-3; no clear D. This CDR3 contains 15 residues. CDR1 and CDR2 from the germline V gene are SGHAT and FQDESV (reference sequence). The V gene lost 8 bases and the J gene lost 0 bases, with 14 bases spanning the gap. The CDR3 here is CASRSRSLSGNTIYF. The CDR3 DNA is TGTGCCAGCCGATCGCGGAGCCTCTCTGGAAACACCATATATTTT.

The genes are TRBV6-2 or TRBV6-3 and TRBJ2-1; D remains ambiguous. The germline gives CDR1 MNHEY, CDR2 SVGEGT. Trimming stripped 0 bases from V and 4 bases from J, with 7 bases between. The CDR3 runs 14 residues. The CDR3 region is CASSYSDFYNEQFF. The DNA for the CDR3 is TGTGCCAGCAGTTACTCAGACTTTTACAATGAGCAGTTCTTC.

This clone was observed a few times. The CDR3 protein is CASSPTGYTEAFF. CDR3 nucleotides: TGTGCCAGCAGCCCCACAGGTTACACTGAAGCTTTCTTT. The chain employs TRBV7-9 and TRBJ1-1, with D tentatively TRBD1 (5 bases). The CDR3 extends over 13 amino acids. V lost 5 bases, J lost 3 bases, and 10 bases lay in between. CDR1 is SEHNR and CDR2 is FQNEAQ in the germline V gene (reference sequence).

This clone has only a few counts. The chain couples TRBV7-3 to TRBJ1-2, with 12 bases matching TRBD1. V lost 2 bases and J lost 5; bases outside the gene matches: 6. The CDR3 runs 16 residues. Per germline, CDR1 SGHTA and CDR2 FQGTGA. CDR3 nucleotide sequence: TGTGCCAGCAGCTTAGGGACAGGGGGCAGCGTTTATGGCTACACCTTC. This translates into CASSLGTGGSVYGYTF.

The rearrangement links TRBV29-1 to TRBJ1-2; the D is unclear. Trimming removed 2 bases at V and 6 bases at J, with 16 bases between. CDR1 is SQVTM, CDR2 ANQGSEA, per germline. The CDR3 extends over 14 amino acids. CDR3 in DNA: TGCAGCGTTGAAAGGAGGGCAGGTGAGAATGGCTACACCTTC. This translates into CSVERRAGENGYTF.

The rearrangement uses TRBV12-3 or TRBV12-4 and TRBJ1-2, with D possibly matching TRBD1 (6 bases). The CDR3 extends over 13 amino acids. Trimming cost V 2 bases and J 6 bases, with 10 bases left between them. CDR3 amino acids: CASSLYRAHGYTF. The CDR3 coding sequence is TGTGCCAGCAGTTTATACAGGGCTCATGGCTACACCTTC.

The chain recombines TRBV6-5 with TRBJ2-6; D might be TRBD1 (6 bases). V lost 6 bases to trimming and J lost 12 bases, with 18 bases between them. There are 14 residues in the CDR3. Germline V gives CDR1 MNHEY, CDR2 SVGAGI. For the CDR3, the DNA is TGTGCCAGCAGCCGACTACAGGGATTGGTCGTCCTGACTTTC. Translation: CASSRLQGLVVLTF.

The rearrangement joins TRBV7-2 to TRBJ2-5; 13 bases are a match to TRBD2. The CDR3 is 14 residues long. V was clipped by 5 bases and J by 12 bases; unmatched bases: 9. CDR1 is SGHTA, CDR2 FQGNSA, per germline. CDR3 region: CASSHGLAGERKYF. The CDR3 DNA reads TGTGCCAGCAGCCATGGACTAGCGGGGGAGAGGAAGTACTTC.